The present TCR beta chain was sequenced within a study of T-cell reconstitution after alpha-beta-depleted transplantation in children. Study-wide results and caveats: Surviving recipient T cells and thymic progenitors accounted for the high day-60 TCRbeta diversity observed in some patients. By about two months after transplant, alpha-beta T cells reportedly arose from several hundred graft clones that had expanded.

The CDR3 runs to 11 residues. From germline, CDR1 is DFQATT and CDR2 SNEGSKA (reference sequence). This clonotype was seen a few times. Antigen unknown. Unique molecular identifiers were incorporated into the prepared TCRbeta library. TCRdb reprocessed the PCR reads with MiXCR, giving one entry per CDR3 protein. Here the sample spans fewer than 400,000 distinct CDR3 sequences, approximately 23% being singletons. This receptor was taken from a male patient between 10 and 17 years old who had a stem cell transplant for acute lymphoblastic leukemia, so the T cells may come from the graft donor. This chain uses TRBV20-1 with TRBJ2-7, with D possibly being TRBD1 (5 bases). The material sequenced was PBMCs, mostly from graft donor cells, taken 180 days after TCRalphabeta/CD19-depleted stem cell transplant. This CDR3 reads CRGDSPYEQYF. The CDR3 DNA follows: TGCAGAGGTGACAGCCCCTACGAGCAGTACTTC.